This T cell receptor (beta chain) was documented in a study of Ad26.COV2.S vaccination and SARS-CoV-2 variants. About the study: It was the COV1001 Ad26.COV2.S trial arm that included the donor. The study gave Ad26.COV2.S intramuscularly, once or twice 56 days apart.

Treatment in this sample: about 20 received Ad26.COV2.S at low or high dose, single or two shots; about five received placebo; per-sample allocation not given. Specimens were obtained on day 63 following the first vaccine or placebo injection. Measured with immunoSEQ multiplex PCR; TCRdb has only the in-frame clones, and not every one. The sample shows roughly 420,000 clones, around nine tenths of them seen only once. A remark on this clone: Antigen: not known. Other DNA sequences within the sample encode an identical CDR3.

The CDR3 is made up of 12 amino acids. V lost 0 bases to trimming and J lost 2 bases, with 5 bases between them. CDR1 GTSNPN and CDR2 SVGIG come from the germline V gene (reference sequence). Findings and limits, study-wide: Individuals receiving vaccine had higher spike-specific TCR breadth than placebo recipients did. Substantial breadth was reported for post-vaccination spike-specific CD8+ and CD4+ T cells.

This chain joins TRBV30 and TRBJ2-7; D is undetermined. The TCR sequence derives from a person between 18 and 65 years old who received the Ad26.COV2.S COVID-19 vaccine or a placebo. The sequencing used peripheral blood, collected in a trial of Ad26.COV2.S vaccine versus placebo. The CDR3 here is CAWSVSTYEQYF. In DNA, the CDR3 is TGTGCCTGGAGTGTTTCAACCTACGAGCAGTACTTC.